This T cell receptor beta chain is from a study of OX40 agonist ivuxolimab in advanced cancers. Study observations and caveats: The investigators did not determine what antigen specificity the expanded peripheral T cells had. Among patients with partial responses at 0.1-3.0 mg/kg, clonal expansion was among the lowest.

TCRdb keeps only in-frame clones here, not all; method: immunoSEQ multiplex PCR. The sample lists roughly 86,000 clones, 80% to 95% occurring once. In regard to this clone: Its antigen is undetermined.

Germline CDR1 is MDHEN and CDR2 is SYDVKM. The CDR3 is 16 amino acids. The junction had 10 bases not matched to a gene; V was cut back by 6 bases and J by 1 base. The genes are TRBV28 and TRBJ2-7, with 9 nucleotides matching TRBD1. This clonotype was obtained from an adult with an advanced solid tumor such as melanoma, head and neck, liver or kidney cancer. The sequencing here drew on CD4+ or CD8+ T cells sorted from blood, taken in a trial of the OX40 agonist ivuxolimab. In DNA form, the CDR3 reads TGTGCCAGCAGCCCATCACTAGGACAGGGGTCCTACGAGCAGTACTTC. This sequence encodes CASSPSLGQGSYEQYF.